A single sample gave rise to the 14 T cell receptor beta chains below, sequenced in a study of T cells after yellow fever vaccination. Using its own MiXCR run on the 5' RACE reads, TCRdb lists one record per CDR3 protein. This table has some 340,000 distinct CDR3 sequences, about 10% appearing once. Sequenced here: CD4+ T cells sorted from PBMCs, sampled 45 days after the yellow fever booster vaccination. The receptors originated from a man younger than 35 who received the YFV17D yellow fever vaccine.

This clonotype was recorded many times. The V gene is TRBV3-1, the J gene TRBJ1-1; 10 bases map to TRBD1. Germline V gene data show CDR1 as LGHDT and CDR2 as YNNKEL (reference sequence). V lost 4 bases, J lost 1 base, and 6 bases stayed unmatched. The CDR3 loop spans 16 amino acids. CDR3 DNA: TGTGCCAGCAGCCGGACAGGGGGGGTTCAGAACACTGAAGCTTTCTTT. It encodes CASSRTGGVQNTEAFF. The full variable domain, its missing parts supplied by reference TRBV3-1 and TRBJ1-1, is DTAVSQTPKYLVTQMGNDKSIKCEQNLGHDTMYWYKQDSKKFLKIMFSYNNKELIINETVPNRFSPKSPDKAHLNLHINSLELGDSAVYFCASSRTGGVQNTEAFFGQGTRLTVV.

This chain links TRBV18 with TRBJ1-5; 7 positions match TRBD1. This CDR3 is built from 14 residues. Germline V gene sequence: CDR1 KGHSH, CDR2 LQKENI. V shed 4 bases, J shed 3 bases, and the junction held 3 bases outside the gene matches. The CDR3 DNA reads as TGTGCCAGCTCACAGACAGGGCCCAATCAGCCCCAGCATTTT. It encodes CASSQTGPNQPQHF.

This clonotype was seen a few times. V gene TRBV21-1 combines with J gene TRBJ2-7; the table's D call TRBD1 went unverified against the DNA. TRBV21-1 is recorded as a pseudogene. The CDR3 is 20 residues long. The CDR3 loop reads CASSKDRGGLTSRNSYEQYV. The CDR3 nucleotides are TGTGCCAGCAGCAAAGATCGGGGCGGACTGACCTCTCGTAACTCCTACGAGCAGTACGTC.

The chain combines TRBV12-3 or TRBV12-4 with TRBJ1-1; no clear D. CDR3 size: 14 residues. V was pared by 7 bases and J by 4 bases, with 16 bases between. The CDR3 bases are TGTGCCAGCACCCCCGTCAATCGGGGCACTGAAGCTTTCTTT. Translation: CASTPVNRGTEAFF.

This clonotype was detected a few times. The chain couples TRBV9 to TRBJ2-5; the match to TRBD1 covers 9 bases. Per germline, CDR1 SGDLS and CDR2 YYNGEE. J was trimmed by 4 bases and V by 2 bases; bases with no gene match: 6. The CDR3 contains 15 residues. CDR3 bases: TGTGCCAGCAGCGTTCTAGGGACAGGGACAGAGACCCAGTACTTC. It specifies CASSVLGTGTETQYF.

This clonotype appeared a few times. The chain has TRBV7-3 and TRBJ1-1; D remains ambiguous. Germline values: CDR1 SGHTA, CDR2 FQGTGA. Trimming removed 4 bases at V and 2 bases at J, with 8 bases between. The length of the CDR3 is 13 residues. The CDR3: CASSSYFNTEAFF. The CDR3 coding sequence is TGTGCCAGCAGCTCCTATTTTAACACTGAAGCTTTCTTT. Supplemented by reference TRBV7-3 and TRBJ1-1, the full variable domain reads GAGVSQTPSNKVTEKGKYVELRCDPISGHTALYWYRQSLGQGPEFLIYFQGTGAADDSGLPNDRFFAVRPEGSVSTLKIQRTERGDSAVYLCASSSYFNTEAFFGQGTRLTVV.

V is TRBV9 and J is TRBJ2-5; D possibly corresponds to TRBD1 (5 bases). CDR1 SGDLS and CDR2 YYNGEE come from the germline V gene. V lost 4 bases to trimming and J lost 2 bases, with 12 bases between them. The length of the CDR3 is 14 residues. The chain's CDR3 is CASSPRQLQETQYF. The CDR3 DNA is TGTGCCAGCAGCCCCCGACAGCTGCAAGAGACCCAGTACTTC.

V is TRBV6-2 or TRBV6-3 and J is TRBJ2-4, with D possibly TRBD2 on 6 matching bases. Trimming left V 0 bases short and J 7 bases short, with 7 bases between. This CDR3 is built from 13 residues. Germline CDR1 is MNHEY and CDR2 is SVGEGT. Here the CDR3 reads CASSYSGGNIQYF. The CDR3 DNA reads as TGTGCCAGCAGTTACTCGGGGGGTAACATTCAGTACTTC.

This clonotype was seen many times. This chain links TRBV19 with TRBJ2-1, with D tentatively TRBD1 or TRBD2 (5 bases each). V lost 3 bases, J lost 8 bases, and 17 bases lay in between. The CDR3 is 15 amino acids. Germline CDR1 and CDR2: LNHDA and SQIVND (reference sequence). CDR3 DNA sequence: TGTGCCAGTAGTATTATGGGGGAATTGAGGCATGAGCAGTTCTTC. Protein: CASSIMGELRHEQFF.

This clonotype appeared a few times. The chain is built from TRBV6-2 or TRBV6-3 and TRBJ1-5; unclear D gene. Trimming took off 2 bases at V and 1 base at J, with 15 bases between the two ends. Per germline, CDR1 MNHEY and CDR2 SVGEGT. CDR3 length: 17 amino acids. The CDR3 nucleotides are TGTGCCAGCAGTTACGACCGGGCCCCGGGGAGCAATCAGCCCCAGCATTTT. It is translated as CASSYDRAPGSNQPQHF.

This clonotype was seen once. The chain carries TRBV3-1 and TRBJ2-3; TRBD1 aligns across 7 bases. Germline loops: CDR1 LGHDT, CDR2 YNNKEL (reference sequence). V lost 6 bases to trimming and J lost 2 bases; unmatched junction nucleotides: 5. The CDR3 covers 14 residues. CDR3: CASRDRVSTDTQYF. Here the CDR3 DNA reads TGTGCCAGCAGAGACAGGGTTTCCACAGATACGCAGTATTTT.

This clonotype has a handful of counts. This rearrangement joins TRBV6-6 to TRBJ2-3, with 7 bases matching TRBD2. In germline, CDR1 is MNHNY, CDR2 SVGAGI (reference sequence). The CDR3 length is 17 residues. V was pared by 6 bases and J by 4 bases, with 16 bases of the junction left unmatched. The CDR3 DNA reads as TGTGCCAGCAGGATCTTGGGGGGGATAATTTGGGCAGATACGCAGTATTTT. It translates to CASRILGGIIWADTQYF.

In its sample, this clonotype was seen a few times. The chain links TRBV6-2 or TRBV6-3 to TRBJ2-4; weak D call: TRBD2 (5 bases). Germline loops: CDR1 MNHEY, CDR2 SVGEGT. The CDR3 covers 13 residues. V gave up 2 bases and J gave up 7 bases, with 9 bases separating them. CDR3 region: CASSYRLANIQYF. CDR3 sequence (DNA): TGTGCCAGCAGTTACCGGCTAGCTAACATTCAGTACTTC.

In its sample, this clonotype was seen many times. The chain carries TRBV11-2 and TRBJ1-1; TRBD1 might be the D (6 bases). V was clipped by 3 bases and J by 4 bases, with 12 bases between them. The germline V gene encodes CDR1 SGHAT and CDR2 FQNNGV. The CDR3 is made up of 14 amino acids. CDR3 sequence (DNA): TGTGCCAGCAGCTTCCCCAGGGGAGGCACTGAAGCTTTCTTT. Translating gives CASSFPRGGTEAFF. Full variable domain (outside the CDR3, taken from reference TRBV11-2 and TRBJ1-1): EAGVAQSPRYKIIEKRQSVAFWCNPISGHATLYWYQQILGQGPKLLIQFQNNGVVDDSQLPKDRFSAERLKGVDSTLKIQPAKLEDSAVYLCASSFPRGGTEAFFGQGTRLTVV.